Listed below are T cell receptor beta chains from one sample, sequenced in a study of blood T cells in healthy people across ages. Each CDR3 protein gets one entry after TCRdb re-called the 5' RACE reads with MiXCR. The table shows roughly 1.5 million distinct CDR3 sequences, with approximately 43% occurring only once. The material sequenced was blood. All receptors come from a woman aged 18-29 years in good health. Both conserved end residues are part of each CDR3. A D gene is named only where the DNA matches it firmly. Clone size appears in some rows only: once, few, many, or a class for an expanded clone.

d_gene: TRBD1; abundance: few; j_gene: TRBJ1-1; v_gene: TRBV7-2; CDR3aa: CASSLLGTGGSEAFF; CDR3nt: TGTGCCAGCAGCTTACTCGGGACAGGGGGCTCTGAAGCTTTCTTT
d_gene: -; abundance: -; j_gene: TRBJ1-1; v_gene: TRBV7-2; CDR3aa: CASSSYLGTEAFF; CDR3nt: TGTGCCAGCAGCTCCTACTTGGGAACTGAAGCTTTCTTT
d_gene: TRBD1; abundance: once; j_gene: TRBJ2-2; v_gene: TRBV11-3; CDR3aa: CASSDRQGPDTGELFF; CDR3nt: TGTGCCAGCAGCGATCGACAGGGGCCTGACACCGGGGAGCTGTTTTTT
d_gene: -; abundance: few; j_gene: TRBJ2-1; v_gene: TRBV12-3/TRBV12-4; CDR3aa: CASTPTMVGLYNEQFF; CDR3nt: TGTGCCAGCACCCCCACGATGGTCGGCTTGTACAATGAGCAGTTCTTC
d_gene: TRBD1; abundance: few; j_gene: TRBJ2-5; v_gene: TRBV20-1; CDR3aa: CSASLAGGGEQYF; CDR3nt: TGCAGTGCTTCCCTAGCAGGGGGCGGAGAGCAGTACTTC
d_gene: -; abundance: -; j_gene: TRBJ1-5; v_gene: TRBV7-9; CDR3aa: CASSSKGGGNQPQHF; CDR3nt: TGTGCCAGCAGCTCTAAGGGGGGAGGCAATCAGCCCCAGCATTTT
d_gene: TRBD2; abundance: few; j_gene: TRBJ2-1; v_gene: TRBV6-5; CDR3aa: CASSDSGGNYNEQFF; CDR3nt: TGTGCCAGCAGTGATAGCGGGGGCAACTACAATGAGCAGTTCTTC
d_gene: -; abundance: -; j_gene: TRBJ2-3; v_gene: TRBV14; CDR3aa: CASSRDPLGAPDTQYF; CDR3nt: TGTGCCAGCAGCCGAGACCCCTTAGGGGCACCAGATACGCAGTATTTT
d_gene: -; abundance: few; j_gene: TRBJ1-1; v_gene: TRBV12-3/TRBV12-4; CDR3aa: CASSLNSRLNTEAFF; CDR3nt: TGTGCCAGCAGTTTGAACTCCAGGCTGAACACTGAAGCTTTCTTT
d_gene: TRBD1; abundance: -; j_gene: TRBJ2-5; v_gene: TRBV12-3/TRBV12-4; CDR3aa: CASSFGTANVQYF; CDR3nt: TGTGCCAGCAGTTTTGGGACAGCAAACGTGCAGTACTTC
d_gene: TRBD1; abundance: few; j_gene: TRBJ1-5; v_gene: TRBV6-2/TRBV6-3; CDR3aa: CASSLRRGRQPQHF; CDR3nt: TGTGCCAGCAGCCTCAGGAGGGGGCGGCAGCCCCAGCATTTT
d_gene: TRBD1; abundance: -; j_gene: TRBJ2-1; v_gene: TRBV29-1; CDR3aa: CSVESTGDSYNEQFF; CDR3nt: TGCAGCGTTGAGTCGACAGGGGATAGCTACAATGAGCAGTTCTTC
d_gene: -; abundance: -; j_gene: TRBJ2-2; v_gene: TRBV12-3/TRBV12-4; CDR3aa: CASSLALGTGELFF; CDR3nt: TGTGCCAGCAGTTTAGCGTTGGGCACCGGGGAGCTGTTTTTT
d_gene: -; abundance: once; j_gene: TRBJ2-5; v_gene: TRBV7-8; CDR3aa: CASRLKRGLVGETQYF; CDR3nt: TGTGCCAGCAGACTTAAGAGGGGATTGGTCGGGGAGACCCAGTACTTC
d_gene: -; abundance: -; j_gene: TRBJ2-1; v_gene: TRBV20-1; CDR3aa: CSARDRYSYNEQFF; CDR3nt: TGCAGTGCTAGAGACAGGTACTCCTACAATGAGCAGTTCTTC
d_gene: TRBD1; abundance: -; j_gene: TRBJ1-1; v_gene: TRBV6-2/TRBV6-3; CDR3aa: CASSRDRGRKEAFF; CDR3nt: TGTGCCAGCAGTCGGGACAGGGGAAGGAAAGAAGCTTTCTTT
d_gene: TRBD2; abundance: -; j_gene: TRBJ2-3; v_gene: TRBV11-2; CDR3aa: CASSTLVGTSGVTDTQYF; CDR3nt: TGTGCCAGCAGCACATTAGTTGGGACTAGCGGGGTCACAGATACGCAGTATTTT
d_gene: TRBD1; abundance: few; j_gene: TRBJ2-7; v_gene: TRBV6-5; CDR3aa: CASRNSGTGSYEQYF; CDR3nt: TGTGCCAGCCGAAACTCCGGGACAGGGTCGTACGAGCAGTACTTC
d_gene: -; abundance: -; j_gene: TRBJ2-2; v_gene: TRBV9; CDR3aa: CASSVAEIANTGELFF; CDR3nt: TGTGCCAGCAGCGTAGCTGAAATCGCGAACACCGGGGAGCTGTTTTTT
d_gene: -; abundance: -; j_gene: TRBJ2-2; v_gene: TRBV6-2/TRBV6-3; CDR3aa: CASSFTSQGLSFTGELFF; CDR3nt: TGTGCCAGCAGTTTTACTAGCCAGGGACTCTCCTTCACCGGGGAGCTGTTTTTT
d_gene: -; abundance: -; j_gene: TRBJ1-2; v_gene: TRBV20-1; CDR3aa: CSARPRGGSYGYTF; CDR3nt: TGCAGTGCTCGCCCCCGCGGTGGGTCTTATGGCTACACCTTC
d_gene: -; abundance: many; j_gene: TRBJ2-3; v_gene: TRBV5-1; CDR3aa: CASSLEGRADTQYF; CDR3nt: TGCGCCAGCAGCTTGGAAGGACGGGCAGATACGCAGTATTTT
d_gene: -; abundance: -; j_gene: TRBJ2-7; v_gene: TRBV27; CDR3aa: CASSTGPIREQYF; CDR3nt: TGTGCCAGCAGTACAGGGCCAATAAGGGAGCAGTACTTC
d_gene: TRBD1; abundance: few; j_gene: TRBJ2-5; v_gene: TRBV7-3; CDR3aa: CASSPLAGTGGLETQYF; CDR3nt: TGTGCCAGCAGCCCACTGGCTGGGACAGGGGGCTTGGAGACCCAGTACTTC
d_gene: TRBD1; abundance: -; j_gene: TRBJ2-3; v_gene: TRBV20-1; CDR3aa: CSARPGDSNPADTQYF; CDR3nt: TGCAGTGCTCGTCCCGGGGACAGTAACCCCGCAGATACGCAGTATTTT
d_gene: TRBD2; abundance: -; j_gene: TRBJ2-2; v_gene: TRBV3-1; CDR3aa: CASSLTSGRASGELFF; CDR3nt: TGTGCCAGCAGCCTAACTAGCGGGAGGGCCTCCGGGGAGCTGTTTTTT
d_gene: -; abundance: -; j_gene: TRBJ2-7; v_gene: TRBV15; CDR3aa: CAASAGTSYEQYF; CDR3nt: TGTGCCGCTTCAGCAGGGACGTCCTACGAGCAGTACTTC